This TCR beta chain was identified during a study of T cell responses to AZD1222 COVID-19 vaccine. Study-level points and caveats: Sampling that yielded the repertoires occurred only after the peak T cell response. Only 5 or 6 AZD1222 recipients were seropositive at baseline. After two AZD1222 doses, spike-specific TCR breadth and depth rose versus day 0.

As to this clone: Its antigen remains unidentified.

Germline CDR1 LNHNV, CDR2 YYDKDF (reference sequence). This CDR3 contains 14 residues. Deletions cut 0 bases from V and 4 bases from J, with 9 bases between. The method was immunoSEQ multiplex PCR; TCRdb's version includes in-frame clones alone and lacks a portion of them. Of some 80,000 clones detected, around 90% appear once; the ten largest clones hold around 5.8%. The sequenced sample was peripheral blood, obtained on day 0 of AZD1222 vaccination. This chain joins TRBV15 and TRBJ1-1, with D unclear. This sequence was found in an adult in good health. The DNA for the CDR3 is TGTGCCACCAGCAGAGATGCGGGATCCACTGAAGCTTTCTTT. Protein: CATSRDAGSTEAFF.